This T cell receptor beta chain was documented in a study of T cell responses to AZD1222 COVID-19 vaccine. Some clones are missing from TCRdb's copy, which holds only in-frame ones; the method was immunoSEQ multiplex PCR. This table has 95,000 to 110,000 clones, 70% to 90% appearing once. The study's findings and limits: After two AZD1222 doses, spike-specific TCR breadth and depth rose versus day 0. White British donors predominated, females outnumbered males, and clonal diversity was possibly underestimated. A reported finding is that nearly half of spike-specific TCRs target unmutated variant regions.

The CDR3 loop spans 16 amino acids. V was trimmed by 1 base and J by 0 bases, leaving 12 bases between them. Germline CDR1 is LNHDA and CDR2 is SQIVND (reference sequence). Comment on this clone: Its specificity is not known.

The chain carries TRBV19 and TRBJ1-2, with D possibly being TRBD1 (5 bases). Sequences were derived from peripheral blood, sampled on day 0 of AZD1222 vaccination. This sequence was found in an adult in good health. CDR3 sequence (DNA): TGTGCCAGTAGTATAGGATTACACAGGCCTAACTATGGCTACACCTTC. It is translated as CASSIGLHRPNYGYTF.